This TCR beta chain originates from a study of shared clonotypes between healthy human individuals. Here immunoSEQ multiplex PCR was the method, and the copy in TCRdb shows in-frame clones only, minus some. The table has approximately 400,000 clones, 95% to 97% seen once. Germline CDR1 reads SGHTA; CDR2 reads FQGNSA. The CDR3 loop spans 13 amino acids. V was trimmed by 2 bases and J by 6 bases, leaving 10 bases between them. The chain joins TRBV7-2 to TRBJ1-2; D not certain. The TCR originated in a man aged 25 to 40 in good health. Sequenced material: memory CD8+ T cells sorted from blood. Regarding subset: CD45RO+ cells pooled with CCR7-negative TemRA cells. Written as DNA, the CDR3 is TGTGCCAGCAGCTTATTTCACTCCAATGGCTACACCTTC. Protein sequence: CASSLFHSNGYTF.